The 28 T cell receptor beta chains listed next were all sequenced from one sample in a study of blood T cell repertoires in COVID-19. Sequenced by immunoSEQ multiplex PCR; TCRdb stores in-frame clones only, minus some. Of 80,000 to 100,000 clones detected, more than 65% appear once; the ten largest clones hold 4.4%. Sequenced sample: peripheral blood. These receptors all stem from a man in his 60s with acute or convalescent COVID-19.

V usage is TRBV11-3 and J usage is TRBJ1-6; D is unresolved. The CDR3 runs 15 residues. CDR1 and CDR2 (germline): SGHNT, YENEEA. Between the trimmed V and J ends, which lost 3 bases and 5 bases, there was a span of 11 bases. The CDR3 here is CASSLYSQDNSPLHF. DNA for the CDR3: TGTGCCAGCAGCTTGTACAGTCAGGATAATTCACCCCTCCACTTT.

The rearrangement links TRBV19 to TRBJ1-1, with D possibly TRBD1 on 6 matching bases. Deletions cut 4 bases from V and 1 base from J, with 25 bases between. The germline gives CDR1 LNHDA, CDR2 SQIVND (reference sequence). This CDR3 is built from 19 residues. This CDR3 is CASSNIPLTGPGQNTEAFF. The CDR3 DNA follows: TGTGCCAGTAGTAACATCCCTTTGACAGGTCCGGGCCAGAACACTGAAGCTTTCTTT.

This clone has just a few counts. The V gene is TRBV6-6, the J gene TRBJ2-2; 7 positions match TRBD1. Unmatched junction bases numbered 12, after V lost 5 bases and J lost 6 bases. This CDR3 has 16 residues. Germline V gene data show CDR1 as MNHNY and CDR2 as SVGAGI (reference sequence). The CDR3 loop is CASSQSLTGAPGELFF. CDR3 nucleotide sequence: TGTGCCAGCAGTCAGTCTCTTACAGGGGCTCCCGGGGAGCTGTTTTTT.

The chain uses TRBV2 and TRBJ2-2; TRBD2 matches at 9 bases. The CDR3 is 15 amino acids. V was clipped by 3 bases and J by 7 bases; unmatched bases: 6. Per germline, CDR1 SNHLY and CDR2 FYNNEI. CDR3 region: CASSETSGQIGELFF. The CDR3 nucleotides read TGTGCCAGCAGTGAGACTAGCGGACAGATCGGGGAGCTGTTTTTT.

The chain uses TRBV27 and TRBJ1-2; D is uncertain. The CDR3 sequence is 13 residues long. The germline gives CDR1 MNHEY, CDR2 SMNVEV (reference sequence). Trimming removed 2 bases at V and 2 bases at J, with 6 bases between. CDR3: CASSLMANYGYTF. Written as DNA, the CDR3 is TGTGCCAGCAGTTTAATGGCAAACTATGGCTACACCTTC.

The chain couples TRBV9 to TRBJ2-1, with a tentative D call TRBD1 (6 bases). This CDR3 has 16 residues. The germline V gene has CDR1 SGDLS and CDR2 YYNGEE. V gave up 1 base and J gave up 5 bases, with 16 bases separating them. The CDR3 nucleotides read TGTGCCAGCAGCGTACTTCCCGGGACAACCCACAATGAGCAGTTCTTC. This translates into CASSVLPGTTHNEQFF. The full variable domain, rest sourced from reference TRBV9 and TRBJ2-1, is DSGVTQTPKHLITATGQRVTLRCSPRSGDLSVYWYQQSLDQGLQFLIQYYNGEERAKGNILERFSAQQFPDLHSELNLSSLELGDSALYFCASSVLPGTTHNEQFFGPGTRLTVL.

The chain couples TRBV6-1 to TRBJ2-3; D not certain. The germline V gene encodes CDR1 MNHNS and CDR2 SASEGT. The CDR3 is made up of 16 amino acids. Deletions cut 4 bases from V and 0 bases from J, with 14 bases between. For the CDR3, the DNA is TGTGCCAGCAGTGTGGGCAACTCAGCTAGCACAGATACGCAGTATTTT. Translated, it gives CASSVGNSASTDTQYF.

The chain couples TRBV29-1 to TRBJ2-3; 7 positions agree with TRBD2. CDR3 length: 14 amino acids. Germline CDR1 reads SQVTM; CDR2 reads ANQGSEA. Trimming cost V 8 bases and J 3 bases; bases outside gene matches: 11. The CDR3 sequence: CSSKRGSETDTQYF. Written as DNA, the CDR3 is TGCAGCAGTAAGCGGGGCAGTGAGACAGATACGCAGTATTTT.

CDR3 sequence: CASSPPSSYNEQFF. The CDR3, as DNA: TGTGCCAGCTCACCACCGAGCTCCTACAATGAGCAGTTCTTC. The genes are TRBV18 and TRBJ2-1; D gene unclear. The CDR3 sequence is 14 residues long. CDR1 KGHSH and CDR2 LQKENI come from the germline V gene. The ends were cut back, 0 bases at V and 0 bases at J, with 3 bases in the middle.

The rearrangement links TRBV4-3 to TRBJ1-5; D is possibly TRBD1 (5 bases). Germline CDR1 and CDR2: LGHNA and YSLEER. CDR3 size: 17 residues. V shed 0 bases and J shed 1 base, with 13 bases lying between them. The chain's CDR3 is CASSQDWGVVSNQPQHF. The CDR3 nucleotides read TGCGCCAGCAGCCAAGACTGGGGGGTCGTAAGCAATCAGCCCCAGCATTTT.

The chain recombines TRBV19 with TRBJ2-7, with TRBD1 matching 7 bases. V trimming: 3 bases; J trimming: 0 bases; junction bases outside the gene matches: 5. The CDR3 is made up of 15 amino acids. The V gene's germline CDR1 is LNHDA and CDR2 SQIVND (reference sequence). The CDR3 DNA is TGTGCCAGTAGTATTCGCAGGGGGTACTCCTACGAGCAGTACTTC. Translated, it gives CASSIRRGYSYEQYF.

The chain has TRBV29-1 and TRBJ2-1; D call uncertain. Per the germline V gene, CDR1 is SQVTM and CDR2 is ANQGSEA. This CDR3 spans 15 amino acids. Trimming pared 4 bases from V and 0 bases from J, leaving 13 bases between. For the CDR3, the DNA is TGCAGCGTTGTGAACCCAACGAGCTCCTACAATGAGCAGTTCTTC. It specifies CSVVNPTSSYNEQFF.

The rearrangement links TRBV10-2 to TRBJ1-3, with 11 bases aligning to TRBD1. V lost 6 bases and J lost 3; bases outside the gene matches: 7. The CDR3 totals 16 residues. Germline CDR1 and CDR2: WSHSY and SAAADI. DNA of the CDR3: TGCGCCAGCAGAGGACAGGGGGCTATCTTTGGAAACACCATATATTTT. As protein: CASRGQGAIFGNTIYF.

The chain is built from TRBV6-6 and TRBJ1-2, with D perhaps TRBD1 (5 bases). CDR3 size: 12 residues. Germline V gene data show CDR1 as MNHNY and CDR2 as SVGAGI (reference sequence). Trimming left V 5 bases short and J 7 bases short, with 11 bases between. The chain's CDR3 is CASSALQGGYTF. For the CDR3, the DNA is TGTGCCAGCAGTGCCCTTCAGGGTGGCTACACCTTC.

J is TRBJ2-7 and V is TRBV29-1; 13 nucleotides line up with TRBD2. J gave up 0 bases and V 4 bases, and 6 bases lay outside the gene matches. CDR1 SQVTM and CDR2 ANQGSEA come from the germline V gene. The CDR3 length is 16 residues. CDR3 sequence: CSVVPGLAGSSYEQYF. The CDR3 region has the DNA TGCAGCGTTGTACCGGGACTAGCGGGGAGCTCCTACGAGCAGTACTTC.

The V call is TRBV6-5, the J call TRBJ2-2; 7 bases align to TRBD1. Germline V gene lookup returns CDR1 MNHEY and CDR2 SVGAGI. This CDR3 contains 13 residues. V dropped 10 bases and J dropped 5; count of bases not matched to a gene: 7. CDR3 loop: CANTGVRTGELFF. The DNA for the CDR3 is TGTGCCAACACAGGGGTAAGGACCGGGGAGCTGTTTTTT.

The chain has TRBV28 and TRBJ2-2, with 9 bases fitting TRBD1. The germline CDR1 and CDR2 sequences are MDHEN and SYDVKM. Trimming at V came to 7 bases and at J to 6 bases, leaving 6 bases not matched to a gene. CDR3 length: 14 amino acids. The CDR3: CASTGQGVAGELFF. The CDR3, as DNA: TGTGCCAGCACGGGACAGGGTGTCGCCGGGGAGCTGTTTTTT. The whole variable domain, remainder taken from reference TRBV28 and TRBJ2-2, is DVKVTQSSRYLVKRTGEKVFLECVQDMDHENMFWYRQDPGLGLRLIYFSYDVKMKEKGDIPEGYSVSREKKERFSLILESASTNQTSMYLCASTGQGVAGELFFGEGSRLTVL.

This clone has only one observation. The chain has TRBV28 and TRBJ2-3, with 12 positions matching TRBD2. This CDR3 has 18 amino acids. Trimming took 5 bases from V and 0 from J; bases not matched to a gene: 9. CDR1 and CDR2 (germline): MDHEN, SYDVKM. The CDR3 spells CASSLLLAGGGSTDTQYF. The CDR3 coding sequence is TGTGCCAGCAGTCTGCTACTAGCGGGAGGAGGGAGCACAGATACGCAGTATTTT.

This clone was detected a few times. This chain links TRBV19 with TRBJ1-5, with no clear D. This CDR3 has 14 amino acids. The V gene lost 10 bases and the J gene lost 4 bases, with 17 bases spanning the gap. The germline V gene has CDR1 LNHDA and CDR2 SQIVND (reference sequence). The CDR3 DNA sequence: TGTGCCACCCATGCGGGTTTTGAGAATCAGCCCCAGCATTTT. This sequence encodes CATHAGFENQPQHF.

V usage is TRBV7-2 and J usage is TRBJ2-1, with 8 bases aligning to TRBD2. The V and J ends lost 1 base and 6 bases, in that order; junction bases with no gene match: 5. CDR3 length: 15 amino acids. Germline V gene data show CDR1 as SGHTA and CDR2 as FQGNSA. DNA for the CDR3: TGTGCCAGCAGCTTAGGGGGGAGCGGGGGCAATGAGCAGTTCTTC. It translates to CASSLGGSGGNEQFF.

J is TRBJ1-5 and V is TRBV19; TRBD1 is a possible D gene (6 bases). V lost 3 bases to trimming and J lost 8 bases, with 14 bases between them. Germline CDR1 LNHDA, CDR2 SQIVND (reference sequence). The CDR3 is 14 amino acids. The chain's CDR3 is CASSMGGGVEPQHF. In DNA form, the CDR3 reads TGTGCCAGTAGTATGGGAGGGGGAGTAGAGCCCCAGCATTTT.

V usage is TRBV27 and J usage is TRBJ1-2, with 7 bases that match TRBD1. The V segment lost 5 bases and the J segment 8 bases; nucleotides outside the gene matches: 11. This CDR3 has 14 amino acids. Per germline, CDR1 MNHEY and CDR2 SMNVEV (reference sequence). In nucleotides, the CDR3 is TGTGCCAGCAGTCCACCGGGACAGCCGAGGGGCTACACCTTC. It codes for CASSPPGQPRGYTF.

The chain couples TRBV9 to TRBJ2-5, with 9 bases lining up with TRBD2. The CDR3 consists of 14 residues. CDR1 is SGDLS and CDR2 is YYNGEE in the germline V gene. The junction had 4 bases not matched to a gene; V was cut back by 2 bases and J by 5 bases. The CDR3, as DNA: TGTGCCAGCAGCGTTGTTAGCGGGAGTGAGACCCAGTACTTC. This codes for CASSVVSGSETQYF.

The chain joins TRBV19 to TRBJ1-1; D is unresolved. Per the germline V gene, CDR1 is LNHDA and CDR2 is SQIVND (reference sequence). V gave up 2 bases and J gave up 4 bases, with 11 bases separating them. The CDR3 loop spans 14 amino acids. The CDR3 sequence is CASSIYAGGTEAFF. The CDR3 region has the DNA TGTGCCAGTAGTATATACGCAGGAGGCACTGAAGCTTTCTTT.

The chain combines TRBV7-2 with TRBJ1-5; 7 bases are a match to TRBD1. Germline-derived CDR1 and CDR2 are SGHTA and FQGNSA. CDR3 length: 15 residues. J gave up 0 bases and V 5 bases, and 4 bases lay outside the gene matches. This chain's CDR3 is CASSMTGNSNQPQHF. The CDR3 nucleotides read TGTGCCAGCAGCATGACAGGGAATAGCAATCAGCCCCAGCATTTT.

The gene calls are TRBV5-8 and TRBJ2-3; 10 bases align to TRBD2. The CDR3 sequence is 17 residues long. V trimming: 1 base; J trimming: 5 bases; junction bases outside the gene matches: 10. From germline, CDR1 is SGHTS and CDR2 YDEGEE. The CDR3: CASSLSYGTSGIDTQYF. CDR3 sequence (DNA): TGTGCCAGCAGCTTGTCGTACGGTACTAGCGGGATAGATACGCAGTATTTT.

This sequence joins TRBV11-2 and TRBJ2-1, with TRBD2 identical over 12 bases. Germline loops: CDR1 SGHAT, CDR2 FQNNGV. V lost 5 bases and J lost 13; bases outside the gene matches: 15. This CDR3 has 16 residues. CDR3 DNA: TGTGCCAGCAGCCCACAAACTTCTCTAGCGGGGGGGTTTCAGTTCTTC. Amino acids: CASSPQTSLAGGFQFF.

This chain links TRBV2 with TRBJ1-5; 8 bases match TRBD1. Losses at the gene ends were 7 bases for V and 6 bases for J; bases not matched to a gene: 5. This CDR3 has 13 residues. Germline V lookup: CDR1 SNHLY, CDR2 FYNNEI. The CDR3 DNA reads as TGTGCCAGCACCTGGGACAGGACTCAGCCCCAGCATTTT. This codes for CASTWDRTQPQHF.